Listed here are 26 T cell receptor beta chains from one sample, sequenced in a study of blood T cell repertoires in COVID-19. Generated by immunoSEQ multiplex PCR, the TCRdb table keeps only in-frame clones and is missing some. The sample includes approximately 150,000 clones, 65% to 90% of them seen just once. Material for sequencing was peripheral blood. These receptors were collected from a man aged 60-69 years with active or convalescent COVID-19.

This clone showed up just once. The CDR3 reads CSASLGGTDTQYF. As DNA, the CDR3 is TGCAGTGCTAGTCTCGGGGGCACAGATACGCAGTATTTT. The chain is built from TRBV20-1 and TRBJ2-3, with a possible D match to TRBD2 (5 bases). The germline V gene encodes CDR1 DFQATT and CDR2 SNEGSKA (reference sequence). Trimming shortened V by 3 bases and J by 1 base, and 8 bases separated the two germline ends. CDR3 size: 13 residues.

The V and J genes are TRBV4-1 and TRBJ1-1; D is unclear. Germline V gene data show CDR1 as MGHRA and CDR2 as YSYEKL. V was cut by 2 bases and J by 1 base, with 5 bases left in between. The CDR3 runs 13 residues. The CDR3 bases are TGCGCCAGCAGCCAAACAGCGAACACTGAAGCTTTCTTT. It codes for CASSQTANTEAFF.

In its sample, this clone was seen a few times. The chain joins TRBV10-1 to TRBJ2-3, with D tentatively TRBD2 (6 bases). Trimming took off 1 base at V and 6 bases at J, with 17 bases between the two ends. The CDR3 contains 16 residues. Per the germline V gene, CDR1 is WNHNN and CDR2 is SYGVQD (reference sequence). The CDR3 DNA sequence: TGCGCCAGCAGTGAGTACGGGGGAGAAAACCTTGATACGCAGTATTTT. This codes for CASSEYGGENLDTQYF.

The V and J genes are TRBV11-2 and TRBJ1-1; D is ambiguous. The CDR3 consists of 14 residues. Germline V CDR1 and CDR2: SGHAT, FQNNGV. Between the trimmed V and J ends, which lost 5 bases and 0 bases, there was a span of 10 bases. CDR3 amino acids: CASSHGIMNTEAFF. CDR3 nucleotide sequence: TGTGCCAGCAGCCACGGTATCATGAACACTGAAGCTTTCTTT. The full variable domain, completed using reference TRBV11-2 and TRBJ1-1, is EAGVAQSPRYKIIEKRQSVAFWCNPISGHATLYWYQQILGQGPKLLIQFQNNGVVDDSQLPKDRFSAERLKGVDSTLKIQPAKLEDSAVYLCASSHGIMNTEAFFGQGTRLTVV.

The V gene is TRBV4-1, the J gene TRBJ2-5; a possible D gene is TRBD1 (6 bases). Between the trimmed V and J ends, which lost 4 bases and 0 bases, there was a span of 9 bases. The CDR3 sequence is 14 residues long. Germline V gene sequence: CDR1 MGHRA, CDR2 YSYEKL. The chain's CDR3 is CASSRKGDQETQYF. The DNA for the CDR3 is TGCGCCAGCAGCCGCAAGGGGGACCAAGAGACCCAGTACTTC.

The gene calls are TRBV10-3 and TRBJ1-1, with TRBD1 identical over 8 bases. Looked up from germline, CDR1 is ENHRY and CDR2 is SYGVKD. The CDR3 is made up of 18 amino acids. V trimming: 0 bases; J trimming: 0 bases; junction bases outside the gene matches: 9. CDR3 protein: CAISESRQGILMNTEAFF. In nucleotides, the CDR3 is TGTGCCATCAGTGAGTCCAGACAGGGGATACTCATGAACACTGAAGCTTTCTTT.

This clone was picked up one time. This chain joins TRBV19 and TRBJ1-4; D is unclear. The CDR3 is 16 amino acids. The germline gives CDR1 LNHDA, CDR2 SQIVND (reference sequence). The V end was cut by 5 bases, the J end by 5 bases, with 18 bases between. The CDR3 protein is CASSVRGRVDNEKLFF. The CDR3 coding sequence is TGTGCCAGTAGTGTGCGCGGTCGAGTCGACAATGAAAAACTGTTTTTT. The variable domain in full, completed from reference TRBV19 and TRBJ1-4, reads DGGITQSPKYLFRKEGQNVTLSCEQNLNHDAMYWYRQDPGQGLRLIYYSQIVNDFQKGDIAEGYSVSREKKESFPLTVTSAQKNPTAFYLCASSVRGRVDNEKLFFGSGTQLSVL.

This clone occurred once. This chain joins TRBV18 and TRBJ2-5, with D perhaps TRBD2 (5 bases). The CDR3 totals 16 residues. Trimming shortened V by 4 bases and J by 5 bases, and 20 bases separated the two germline ends. CDR1 and CDR2 (germline): KGHSH, LQKENI. CDR3 DNA: TGTGCCAGCTCACTAGGGATAGCGTCCCAGTCCGAGACCCAGTACTTC. Protein: CASSLGIASQSETQYF.

This clone was seen only once. The chain links TRBV29-1 to TRBJ1-2, with 8 bases that match TRBD1. Germline V CDR1 and CDR2: SQVTM, ANQGSEA. This CDR3 spans 15 amino acids. The ends lost 4 bases at V and 3 bases at J; junction bases unmatched: 10. CDR3 loop: CSVGERRTGHYGYTF. As DNA, the CDR3 is TGCAGCGTTGGTGAGCGTCGGACAGGGCACTATGGCTACACCTTC.

The table lists this clone with a count of one. The J gene is TRBJ2-3, the V gene TRBV5-8; 7 bases agree with TRBD2. The CDR3 runs 17 residues. Germline V gene data show CDR1 as SGHTS and CDR2 as YDEGEE. V shed 4 bases and J 2 bases; nucleotides not matched to a gene: 13. Here the CDR3 DNA reads TGTGCCAGCAGCCCTGCCCTGCTAGCGGCAACCACAGATACGCAGTATTTT. This encodes CASSPALLAATTDTQYF.

J is TRBJ1-1 and V is TRBV7-2, with TRBD1 matching over 7 bases. The CDR3 covers 13 residues. J was trimmed by 3 bases and V by 5 bases; bases with no gene match: 3. Germline V gene data show CDR1 as SGHTA and CDR2 as FQGNSA. This chain's CDR3 is CASSGGGHTEAFF. The DNA for the CDR3 is TGTGCCAGCAGCGGAGGGGGCCACACTGAAGCTTTCTTT. Drawing the rest from reference TRBV7-2 and TRBJ1-1, the complete variable domain is GAGVSQSPSNKVTEKGKDVELRCDPISGHTALYWYRQSLGQGLEFLIYFQGNSAPDKSGLPSDRFSAERTGGSVSTLTIQRTQQEDSAVYLCASSGGGHTEAFFGQGTRLTVV.

V is TRBV14 and J is TRBJ1-4; weak D call: TRBD1 (6 bases). The CDR3 runs to 13 residues. V lost 3 bases and J lost 8, with 10 bases in between. Germline lookup yields CDR1 SGHDN and CDR2 FVKESK. CDR3 in DNA: TGTGCCAGCAGCCAGGGGGCAAGGGAAAAACTGTTTTTT. It translates to CASSQGAREKLFF.

Note on this clone: A junction boundary mismatches the germline segment, possibly from a read error. The chain uses TRBV7-7 and TRBJ2-2, with 7 bases fitting TRBD2. The CDR3 contains 13 residues. Germline V gives CDR1 SSHAT, CDR2 FNYEAQ (reference sequence). CDR3 DNA: TGTGCTAGCAGCGGAAGGGACTACGGGGAGCTGTTTTTT. It codes for CASSGRDYGELFF.

The chain is built from TRBV6-2 or TRBV6-3 and TRBJ2-5; the match to TRBD2 covers 13 bases. Germline V gene data show CDR1 as MNHEY and CDR2 as SVGEGT. There are 15 residues in the CDR3. The V segment lost 4 bases and the J segment 4 bases; nucleotides outside the gene matches: 3. CDR3 region: CASSWTSGSGETQYF. In DNA form, the CDR3 reads TGTGCCAGCAGTTGGACTAGCGGGAGTGGAGAGACCCAGTACTTC.

This chain joins TRBV4-3 and TRBJ1-1, with 8 bases aligning to TRBD1. The CDR3 is 16 amino acids. The ends lost 4 bases at V and 1 base at J; junction bases unmatched: 8. Germline-derived CDR1 and CDR2 are LGHNA and YSLEER. The CDR3 loop reads CASSRSHGTGNTEAFF. The CDR3 DNA is TGCGCCAGCAGCCGCTCGCATGGGACAGGGAACACTGAAGCTTTCTTT.

The J gene is TRBJ2-3, the V gene TRBV5-4, with TRBD2 identical over 14 bases. J lost 1 base, V lost 4 bases, and 8 bases had no gene match. The CDR3 length is 18 residues. Looked up from germline, CDR1 is SGHNT and CDR2 is YYREEE (reference sequence). The CDR3, as DNA: TGTGCCAGCAGCCCCGGACTAGCGGGAGGCCGGGGCACAGATACGCAGTATTTT. Protein: CASSPGLAGGRGTDTQYF.

This chain connects TRBV12-3 or TRBV12-4 to TRBJ2-1, with a tentative D call TRBD2 (5 bases). The germline V and J ends were trimmed by 8 bases and 7 bases, with 9 bases remaining between them. The CDR3 length is 11 residues. The CDR3 DNA reads TGTGCCAGCCCAAGAGGGAATGAGCAGTTCTTC. Translating gives CASPRGNEQFF.

This clone was seen more than once but under ten times. The chain links TRBV5-4 to TRBJ1-5; D remains ambiguous. CDR1 and CDR2 (germline): SGHNT, YYREEE (reference sequence). The CDR3 has 13 amino acids. V lost 0 bases to trimming and J lost 5 bases, with 6 bases between them. CDR3 sequence: CASSLAPDQPQHF. For the CDR3, the DNA is TGTGCCAGCAGCTTGGCCCCGGATCAGCCCCAGCATTTT.

The chain recombines TRBV15 with TRBJ1-2; D is possibly TRBD1 (5 bases). This CDR3 contains 12 residues. CDR1 is LNHNV and CDR2 is YYDKDF in the germline V gene (reference sequence). V lost 3 bases and J lost 4, with 6 bases in between. The CDR3 DNA is TGTGCCACCAGCAGCGACAGCTATGGCTACACCTTC. Its translation: CATSSDSYGYTF. Combining the CDR3 with reference TRBV15 and TRBJ1-2 gives the whole variable domain DAMVIQNPRYQVTQFGKPVTLSCSQTLNHNVMYWYQQKSSQAPKLLFHYYDKDFNNEADTPDNFQSRRPNTSFCFLDIRSPGLGDTAMYLCATSSDSYGYTFGSGTRLTVV.

The chain employs TRBV27 and TRBJ1-1, with 7 bases that match TRBD1. Trimming removed 2 bases from V and 1 base from J; junction bases left unmatched: 13. The CDR3 length is 18 residues. Germline V gene sequence: CDR1 MNHEY, CDR2 SMNVEV (reference sequence). CDR3 bases: TGTGCCAGCAGTTTACGGGGACAGACGACACGCCCGAACACTGAAGCTTTCTTT. Translation: CASSLRGQTTRPNTEAFF.

The chain is built from TRBV2 and TRBJ1-1; 8 nucleotides agree with TRBD1. The CDR3 covers 12 residues. After removal of 6 bases from V and 7 bases from J, the junction contained 4 bases not matched to a gene. Germline V gene lookup returns CDR1 SNHLY and CDR2 FYNNEI. CDR3 region: CASSGGQGEAFF. CDR3 DNA: TGTGCCAGCAGCGGCGGACAGGGTGAAGCTTTCTTT.

This chain connects TRBV3-1 (or the pseudogene TRBV3-2) to TRBJ1-2; 9 nucleotides match TRBD1. Germline CDR1 LGHDT, CDR2 YNNKEL (reference sequence). Germline trimming cut 0 bases from V and 6 bases from J; bases unmatched to any gene: 11. The CDR3 length is 17 residues. The CDR3 region is CASSQDSRRQGGNGYTF. The CDR3 region has the DNA TGTGCCAGCAGCCAAGATTCGCGCAGACAGGGGGGTAATGGCTACACCTTC.

This clone was seen just once. The chain links TRBV7-9 to TRBJ2-5; TRBD1 aligns across 8 bases. Germline loops: CDR1 SEHNR, CDR2 FQNEAQ (reference sequence). This CDR3 comprises 14 residues. The V gene end was trimmed by 3 bases and the J gene end by 5 bases; junction bases not matched to a gene: 5. The DNA for the CDR3 is TGTGCCAGCAGCTTTTCAGGGGGCAAGGAGACCCAGTACTTC. This encodes CASSFSGGKETQYF.

The V and J genes are TRBV4-3 and TRBJ2-1; possible D gene TRBD1, 6 bases. V gave up 0 bases and J gave up 6 bases, with 12 bases separating them. Germline V gene lookup returns CDR1 LGHNA and CDR2 YSLEER. The CDR3 consists of 15 residues. CDR3 sequence: CASSQDRGGGNEQFF. The CDR3, as DNA: TGCGCCAGCAGCCAAGACCGTGGGGGCGGCAATGAGCAGTTCTTC.

The CDR3 protein is CASSMSSSGRVETQYF. The CDR3 DNA reads as TGTGCCAGCAGCATGTCCTCTAGCGGGAGGGTCGAGACCCAGTACTTC. The chain is built from TRBV7-7 and TRBJ2-5, with 12 nucleotides matching TRBD2. The CDR3 covers 16 residues. V was clipped by 5 bases and J by 5 bases; unmatched bases: 9. CDR1 SSHAT and CDR2 FNYEAQ come from the germline V gene (reference sequence).

This clone was seen only once. This chain connects TRBV11-3 to TRBJ2-3, with D possibly being TRBD1 (5 bases). Per germline, CDR1 SGHNT and CDR2 YENEEA. Trimming cost V 5 bases and J 2 bases, with 11 bases left between them. This CDR3 is built from 14 residues. CDR3 in amino acids: CASSHRTTTDTQYF. As DNA, the CDR3 is TGTGCCAGCAGCCACAGGACAACCACAGATACGCAGTATTTT. Filled out from reference TRBV11-3 and TRBJ2-3, the complete variable domain reads EAGVVQSPRYKIIEKKQPVAFWCNPISGHNTLYWYLQNLGQGPELLIRYENEEAVDDSQLPKDRFSAERLKGVDSTLKIQPAELGDSAVYLCASSHRTTTDTQYFGPGTRLTVL.